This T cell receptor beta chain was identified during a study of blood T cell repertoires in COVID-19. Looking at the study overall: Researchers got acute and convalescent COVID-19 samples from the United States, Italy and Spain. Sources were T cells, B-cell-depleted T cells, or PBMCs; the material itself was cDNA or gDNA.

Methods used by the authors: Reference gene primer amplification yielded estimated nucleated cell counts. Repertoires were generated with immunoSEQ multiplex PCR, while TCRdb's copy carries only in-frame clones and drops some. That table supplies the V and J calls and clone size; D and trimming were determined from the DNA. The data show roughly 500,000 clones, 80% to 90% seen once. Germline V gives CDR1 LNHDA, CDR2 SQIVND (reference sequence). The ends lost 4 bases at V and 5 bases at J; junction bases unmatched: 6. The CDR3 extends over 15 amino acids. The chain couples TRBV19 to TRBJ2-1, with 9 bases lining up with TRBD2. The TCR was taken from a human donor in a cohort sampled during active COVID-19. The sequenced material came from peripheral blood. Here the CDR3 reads CASSSGREVHNEQFF. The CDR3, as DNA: TGTGCCAGTAGTAGCGGGAGGGAAGTTCACAATGAGCAGTTCTTC.